These 2 T cell receptor beta chains came from one sample sequenced in a study of siplizumab effects on memory and regulatory T cells. Using immunoSEQ multiplex PCR, the repertoire was profiled, and TCRdb retains in-frame clones only, with some absent. Here the sample spans some 53,000 clones, around 97% being singletons. Sequencing was carried out using naive CD4+ T cells sorted from blood. These receptors were collected from a human donor in good health.

The chain joins TRBV5-4 to TRBJ2-1; a weak D match, TRBD2 (6 bases). V lost 0 bases and J 7 bases, leaving 14 bases between the germline ends. In germline, CDR1 is SGHNT, CDR2 YYREEE (reference sequence). CDR3 size: 15 residues. The CDR3 region has the DNA TGTGCCAGCAGCTTGGGGGGTGGCAGCGGGAATGAGCAGTTCTTC. It specifies CASSLGGGSGNEQFF.

The genes are TRBV7-2 and TRBJ2-6; 11 bases line up with TRBD2. Germline V gene sequence: CDR1 SGHTA, CDR2 FQGNSA. V was clipped by 1 base and J by 3 bases; unmatched bases: 2. This CDR3 spans 17 amino acids. As DNA, the CDR3 is TGTGCCAGCAGCTTAGGTCTAGCGGGAGGTGGGGCCAACGTCCTGACTTTC. Translated, it gives CASSLGLAGGGANVLTF.